This T cell receptor beta chain originates from a study of T and B cells in COVID-19 patients. By frequency in the sample, this clonotype is medium-sized. Blood genomic DNA input for TRB amplification was about 240-550 ng. Multiplex PCR with BIOMED2 TRB-A/B primer pools amplified TRB rearrangements. From the multiplex PCR reads, TCRdb called clonotypes with MiXCR, one entry per CDR3 protein. The sample shows 2,300 or so distinct CDR3 sequences, approximately 26% of them seen only once. The CDR3 spans 13 residues. Germline CDR1 and CDR2: LNHDA and SQIVND (reference sequence). The V and J ends lost 7 bases and 5 bases respectively, with 14 bases between them.

Specimen: blood. This sequence was found in a human donor with active COVID-19. V usage is TRBV19 and J usage is TRBJ1-2; a weak D match, TRBD1 (5 bases). CDR3 DNA: TGTGCCAGTACCGGGGACGGTCGATATGGCTACACCTTC. Its protein product is CASTGDGRYGYTF.